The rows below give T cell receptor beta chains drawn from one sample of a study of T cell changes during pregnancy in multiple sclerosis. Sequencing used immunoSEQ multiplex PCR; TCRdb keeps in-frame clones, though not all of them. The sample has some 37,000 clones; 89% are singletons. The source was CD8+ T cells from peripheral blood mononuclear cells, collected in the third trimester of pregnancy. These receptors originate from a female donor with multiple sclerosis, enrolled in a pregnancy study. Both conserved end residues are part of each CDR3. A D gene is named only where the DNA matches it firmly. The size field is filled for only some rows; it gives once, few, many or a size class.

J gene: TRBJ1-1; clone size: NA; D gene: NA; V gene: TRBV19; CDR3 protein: CASSIDEGRPYVNTEAFF; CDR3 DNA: TGTGCCAGTAGTATAGATGAGGGCAGGCCCTACGTGAACACTGAAGCTTTCTTT
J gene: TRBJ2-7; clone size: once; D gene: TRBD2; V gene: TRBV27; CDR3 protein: CASKPLAGVSYEQYF; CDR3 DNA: TGTGCCAGCAAACCACTAGCGGGAGTCTCCTACGAGCAGTACTTC
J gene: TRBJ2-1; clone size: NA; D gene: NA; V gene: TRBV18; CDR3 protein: CASSPREVRSYNEQFF; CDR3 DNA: TGTGCCAGCTCACCACGGGAGGTCCGTTCCTACAATGAGCAGTTCTTC
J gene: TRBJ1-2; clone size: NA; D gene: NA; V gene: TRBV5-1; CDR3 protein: CASSPLRGLDLGYGYTF; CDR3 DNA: TGCGCCAGCAGCCCCCTGCGCGGCCTCGACCTAGGCTATGGCTACACCTTC
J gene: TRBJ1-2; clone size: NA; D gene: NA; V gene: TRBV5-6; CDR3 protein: CASSSDDRVLYGYTF; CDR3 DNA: TGTGCCAGCAGCTCTGACGACAGAGTCCTTTATGGCTACACCTTC
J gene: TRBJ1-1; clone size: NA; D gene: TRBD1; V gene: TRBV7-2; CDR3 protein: CASSFPTNQGEENTEAFF; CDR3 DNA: TGTGCCAGCAGCTTCCCTACTAACCAGGGGGAGGAGAATACTGAAGCTTTCTTT
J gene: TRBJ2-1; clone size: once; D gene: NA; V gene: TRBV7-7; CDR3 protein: CASSPFLGRNQFF; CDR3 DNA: TGTGCCAGCAGCCCATTCCTCGGTCGAAACCAGTTCTTC
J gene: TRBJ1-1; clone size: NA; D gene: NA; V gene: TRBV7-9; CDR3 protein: CASSLGATEAFF; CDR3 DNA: TGTGCCAGCAGCTTAGGGGCCACTGAAGCTTTCTTT
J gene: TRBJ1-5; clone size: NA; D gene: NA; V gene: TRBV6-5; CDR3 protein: CASSPGGPQPQHF; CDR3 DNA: TGTGCCAGCAGTCCCGGGGGACCTCAGCCCCAGCATTTT
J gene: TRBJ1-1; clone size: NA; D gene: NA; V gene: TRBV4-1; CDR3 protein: CASSLSIGGPLNTEAFF; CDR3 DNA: TGCGCCAGCAGCCTAAGTATAGGGGGTCCCTTGAACACTGAAGCTTTCTTT
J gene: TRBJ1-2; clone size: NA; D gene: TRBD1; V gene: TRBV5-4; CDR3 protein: CASSLERTGVYGYTF; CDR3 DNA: TGTGCCAGCAGCCTTGAGAGGACAGGAGTCTATGGCTACACCTTC
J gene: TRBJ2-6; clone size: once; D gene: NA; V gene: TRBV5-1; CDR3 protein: CASSLVGQYSGANVLTF; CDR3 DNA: TGCGCCAGCAGCTTGGTTGGACAGTACTCTGGGGCCAACGTCCTGACTTTC
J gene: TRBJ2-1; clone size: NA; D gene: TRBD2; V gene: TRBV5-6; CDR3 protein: CASSLVLAGGYNEQFF; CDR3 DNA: TGTGCCAGCAGCTTGGTACTAGCGGGGGGGTACAATGAGCAGTTCTTC
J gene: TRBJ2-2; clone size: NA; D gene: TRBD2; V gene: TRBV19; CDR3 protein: CASGGSGAGELFF; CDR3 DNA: TGTGCCAGTGGGGGAAGCGGGGCCGGGGAGCTGTTTTTT
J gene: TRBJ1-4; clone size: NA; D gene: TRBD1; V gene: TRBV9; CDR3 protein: CASSDPPQGADPPLHEKLFF; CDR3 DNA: TGTGCCAGCAGCGATCCCCCCCAGGGGGCGGATCCCCCACTACATGAAAAACTGTTTTTT
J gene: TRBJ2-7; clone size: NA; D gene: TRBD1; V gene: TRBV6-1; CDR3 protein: CASRGTGQGEQYF; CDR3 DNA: TGTGCCAGCAGGGGGACAGGGCAAGGGGAGCAGTACTTC
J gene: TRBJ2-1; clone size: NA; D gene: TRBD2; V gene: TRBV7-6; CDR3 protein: CASSLVGPTSGSHNEQFF; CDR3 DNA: TGTGCCAGCAGCTTAGTCGGCCCAACTAGCGGGTCCCACAATGAGCAGTTCTTC
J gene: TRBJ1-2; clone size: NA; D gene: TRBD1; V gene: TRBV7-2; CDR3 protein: CASSLETGGLPYGYTF; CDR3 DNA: TGTGCCAGCAGTCTAGAGACAGGGGGTCTACCCTATGGCTACACCTTC
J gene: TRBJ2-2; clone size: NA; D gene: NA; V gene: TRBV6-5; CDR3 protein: CASSPDPGYTGELFF; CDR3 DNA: TGTGCCAGCAGTCCCGACCCCGGGTACACCGGGGAGCTGTTTTTT
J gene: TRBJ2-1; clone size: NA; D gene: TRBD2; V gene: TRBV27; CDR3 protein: CASSGGEAGGTVEQFF; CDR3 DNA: TGTGCCAGCAGTGGGGGAGAAGCGGGAGGGACGGTTGAGCAGTTCTTC
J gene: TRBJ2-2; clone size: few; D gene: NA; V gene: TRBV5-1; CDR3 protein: CASNAGLNTGELFF; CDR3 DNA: TGCGCCAGCAACGCAGGTTTGAACACCGGGGAGCTGTTTTTT
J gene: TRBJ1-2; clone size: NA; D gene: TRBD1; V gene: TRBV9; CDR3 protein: CASSPSASGGYGYTF; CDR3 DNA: TGTGCCAGCAGCCCCAGCGCCTCAGGGGGATATGGCTACACCTTC
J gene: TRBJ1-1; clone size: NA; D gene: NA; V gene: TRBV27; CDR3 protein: CASSLSGGPEAFF; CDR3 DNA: TGTGCCAGCAGTTTATCGGGGGGTCCTGAGGCTTTCTTT
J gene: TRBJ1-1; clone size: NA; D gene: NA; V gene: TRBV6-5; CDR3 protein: CASSYRGNTEAFF; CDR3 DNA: TGTGCCAGCAGTTACCGGGGGAACACTGAAGCTTTCTTT
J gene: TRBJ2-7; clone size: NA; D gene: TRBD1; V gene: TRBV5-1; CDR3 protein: CASRDRTGKNEQYF; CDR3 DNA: TGCGCCAGCAGGGATCGGACAGGGAAAAACGAGCAGTACTTC
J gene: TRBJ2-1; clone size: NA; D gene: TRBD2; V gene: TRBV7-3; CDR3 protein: CASSLMRGYNEQFF; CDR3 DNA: TGTGCCAGCAGCTTAATGCGGGGGTACAATGAGCAGTTCTTC
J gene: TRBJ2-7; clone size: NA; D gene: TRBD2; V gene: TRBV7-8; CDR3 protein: CASSLATGLDAYEQYF; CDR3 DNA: TGTGCCAGCAGCTTAGCGACGGGACTAGATGCCTACGAGCAGTACTTC
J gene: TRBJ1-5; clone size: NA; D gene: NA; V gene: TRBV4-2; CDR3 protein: CASSQDRTSNQPQHF; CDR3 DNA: TGTGCCAGCAGCCAAGATCGAACATCTAATCAGCCCCAGCATTTT
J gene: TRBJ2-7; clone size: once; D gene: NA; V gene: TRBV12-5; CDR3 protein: CASGENRFEQYF; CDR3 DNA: TGTGCTAGTGGAGAAAACAGGTTTGAGCAGTACTTC
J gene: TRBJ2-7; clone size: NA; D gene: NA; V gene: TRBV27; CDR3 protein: CASSHGQTYEQYF; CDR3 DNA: TGTGCCAGCAGTCACGGACAGACCTACGAGCAGTACTTC
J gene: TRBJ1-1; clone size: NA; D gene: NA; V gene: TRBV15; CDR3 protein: CATSSDRSNTEAFF; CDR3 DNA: TGTGCCACCAGCAGCGACAGGTCGAACACTGAAGCTTTCTTT
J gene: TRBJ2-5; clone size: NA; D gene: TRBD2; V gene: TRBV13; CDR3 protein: CASTPDRALIAGGEETQYF; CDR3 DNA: TGTGCCAGCACCCCGGACAGGGCCTTAATAGCGGGAGGAGAAGAGACCCAGTACTTC
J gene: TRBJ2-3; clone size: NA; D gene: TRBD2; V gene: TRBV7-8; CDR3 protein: CASSSTSGSVTTDTQYF; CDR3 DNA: TGTGCCAGCAGCTCCACTAGCGGGAGTGTCACCACAGATACGCAGTATTTT
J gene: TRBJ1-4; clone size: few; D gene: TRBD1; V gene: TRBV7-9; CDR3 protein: CASSPRDRDREKLFF; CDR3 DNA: TGTGCCAGCAGCCCCAGGGACAGGGATCGGGAAAAACTGTTTTTT
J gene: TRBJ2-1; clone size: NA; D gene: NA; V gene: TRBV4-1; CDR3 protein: CASSQGGGRASGEQFF; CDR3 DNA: TGCGCCAGCAGCCAAGGAGGGGGGAGGGCCTCGGGGGAGCAGTTCTTC
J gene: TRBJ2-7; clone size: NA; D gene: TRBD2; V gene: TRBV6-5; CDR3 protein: CASSWAGLGYEQYF; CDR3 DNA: TGTGCCAGCAGTTGGGCGGGACTAGGGTACGAGCAGTACTTC
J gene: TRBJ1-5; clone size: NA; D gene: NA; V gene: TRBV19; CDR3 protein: CASSIPGNQPQHF; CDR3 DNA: TGTGCCAGTAGTATTCCGGGCAATCAGCCCCAGCATTTT
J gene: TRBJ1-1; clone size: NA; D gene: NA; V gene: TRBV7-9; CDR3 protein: CASSLGASFEAFF; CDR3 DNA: TGTGCCAGCAGCTTAGGGGCAAGCTTTGAAGCTTTCTTT
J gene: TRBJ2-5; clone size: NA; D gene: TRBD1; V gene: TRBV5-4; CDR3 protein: CASSLQGAGETQYF; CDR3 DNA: TGTGCCAGCAGCTTACAGGGGGCGGGGGAGACCCAGTACTTC
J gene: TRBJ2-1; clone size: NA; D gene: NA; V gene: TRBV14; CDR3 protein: CASSQDWITGSSYNEQFF; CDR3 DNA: TGTGCCAGCAGCCAAGATTGGATAACAGGCAGTTCCTACAATGAGCAGTTCTTC
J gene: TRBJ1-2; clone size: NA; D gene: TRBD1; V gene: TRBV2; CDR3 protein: CASSEADRAGGYTF; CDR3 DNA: TGTGCCAGCAGTGAAGCGGACAGGGCGGGTGGCTACACCTTC
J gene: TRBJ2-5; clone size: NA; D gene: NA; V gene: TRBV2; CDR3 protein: CASYYPGYLRETQYF; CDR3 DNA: TGTGCCAGCTACTACCCAGGGTACCTCCGAGAGACCCAGTACTTC
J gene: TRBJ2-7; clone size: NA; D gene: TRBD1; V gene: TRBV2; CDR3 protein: CATGQGPLDEQYF; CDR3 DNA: TGTGCCACTGGACAGGGGCCGCTGGACGAGCAGTACTTC
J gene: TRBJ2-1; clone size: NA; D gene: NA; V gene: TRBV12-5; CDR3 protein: CASGLPGVYNEQFF; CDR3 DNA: TGTGCTAGTGGTTTGCCGGGGGTCTACAATGAGCAGTTCTTC
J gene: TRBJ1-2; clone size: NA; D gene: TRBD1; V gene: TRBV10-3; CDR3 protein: CAITSSPGTGNYGYTF; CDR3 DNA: TGTGCCATCACTTCGAGTCCCGGGACAGGGAACTATGGCTACACCTTC
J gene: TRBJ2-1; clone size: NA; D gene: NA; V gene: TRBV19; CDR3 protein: CASSVSLADNEQFF; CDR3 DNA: TGTGCCAGTAGTGTGAGCCTAGCTGACAATGAGCAGTTCTTC
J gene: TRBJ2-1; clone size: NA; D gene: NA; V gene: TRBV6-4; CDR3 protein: CASSDSSHNEQFF; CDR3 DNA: TGTGCCAGCAGTGACAGTAGCCACAATGAGCAGTTCTTC
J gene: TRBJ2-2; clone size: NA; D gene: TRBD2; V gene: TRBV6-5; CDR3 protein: CASSDSAGGPGELFF; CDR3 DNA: TGTGCCAGCAGTGACTCAGCGGGAGGGCCCGGGGAGCTGTTTTTT
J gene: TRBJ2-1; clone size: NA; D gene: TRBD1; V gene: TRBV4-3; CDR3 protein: CASRVGQGAVNEQFF; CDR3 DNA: TGCGCCAGCAGGGTGGGACAGGGGGCTGTCAATGAGCAGTTCTTC
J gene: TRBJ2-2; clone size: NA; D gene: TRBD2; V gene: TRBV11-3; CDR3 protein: CASRRTSGGGLTGELFF; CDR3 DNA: TGTGCCAGCAGACGGACTAGCGGGGGGGGTCTCACCGGGGAGCTGTTTTTT
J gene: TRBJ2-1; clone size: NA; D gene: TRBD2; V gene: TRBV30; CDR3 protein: CAWSSSGNEQFF; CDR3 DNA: TGTGCCTGGAGTTCTAGCGGGAATGAGCAGTTCTTC
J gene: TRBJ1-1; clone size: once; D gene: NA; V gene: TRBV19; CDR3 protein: CASTPGSMNTEAFF; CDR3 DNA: TGTGCCAGTACCCCGGGAAGCATGAACACTGAAGCTTTCTTT